Following are 8 T cell receptor beta chains from one sample sequenced in a study of CD8+ T cells in alopecia areata. Stated treatment: oral pan-JAK inhibitor, 5-10 mg twice daily. Following RNA extraction, reverse transcription yielded cDNA that acted as the sequencing template. Assay used: immunoSEQ multiplex PCR; TCRdb lists only in-frame clones, some missing. This sample yields about 190,000 clones, of which 64% are seen a single time; about 1.3% belongs to the top ten. The source was CD4+ T cells sorted from blood, collected at approximately week 50, from a patient treated with tofacitinib. The receptors shown here come from a human donor with alopecia areata.

The rearrangement links TRBV29-1 to TRBJ2-7, with D maybe TRBD1 (6 bases). Trimming left V 2 bases short and J 4 bases short, with 9 bases between. This CDR3 has 12 residues. Germline CDR1 SQVTM, CDR2 ANQGSEA. The CDR3 loop is CSVEQGRYEQYF. DNA of the CDR3: TGCAGCGTTGAACAGGGGCGGTACGAGCAGTACTTC.

The chain combines TRBV29-1 with TRBJ1-2, with 7 bases matching TRBD1. After removal of 4 bases from V and 10 bases from J, the junction contained 15 bases not matched to a gene. Germline V lookup: CDR1 SQVTM, CDR2 ANQGSEA. The CDR3 sequence is 14 residues long. The CDR3 here is CSVGPRLGTALYTF. As DNA, the CDR3 is TGCAGCGTTGGGCCCCGCTTGGGGACAGCCCTCTACACCTTC.

The chain is built from TRBV15 and TRBJ1-2; D might be TRBD1 (5 bases). Trimming left V 0 bases short and J 5 bases short, with 10 bases between. The germline V gene has CDR1 LNHNV and CDR2 YYDKDF (reference sequence). CDR3 length: 14 residues. Here the CDR3 DNA reads TGTGCCACCAGCAGAGATGCCGGGGCTTATGGCTACACCTTC. Translating it yields CATSRDAGAYGYTF.

The rearrangement joins TRBV30 to TRBJ1-5; 8 bases match TRBD1. Germline lookup yields CDR1 GTSNPN and CDR2 SVGIG (reference sequence). The CDR3 length is 13 residues. Germline trimming cut 3 bases from V and 6 bases from J; bases unmatched to any gene: 4. The CDR3 DNA sequence: TGTGCCTGGAGCGGACAGGGAACTCAGCCCCAGCATTTT. Protein: CAWSGQGTQPQHF. The full variable domain, rest sourced from reference TRBV30 and TRBJ1-5, is SQTIHQWPATLVQPVGSPLSLECTVEGTSNPNLYWYRQAAGRGLQLLFYSVGIGQISSEVPQNLSASRPQDRQFILSSKKLLLSDSGFYLCAWSGQGTQPQHFGDGTRLSIL.

This chain joins TRBV5-1 and TRBJ1-4; TRBD1 is a possible D gene (6 bases). The CDR3 covers 14 residues. Trimming left V 4 bases short and J 5 bases short, with 12 bases between. Germline CDR1 and CDR2: SGHRS and YFSETQ. CDR3 amino acids: CASSPDSANEKLFF. The CDR3 DNA reads TGCGCCAGCAGCCCGGACAGTGCCAATGAAAAACTGTTTTTT. Full variable domain (outside the CDR3, taken from reference TRBV5-1 and TRBJ1-4): KAGVTQTPRYLIKTRGQQVTLSCSPISGHRSVSWYQQTPGQGLQFLFEYFSETQRNKGNFPGRFSGRQFSNSRSEMNVSTLELGDSALYLCASSPDSANEKLFFGSGTQLSVL.

The chain uses TRBV30 and TRBJ1-2, with D uncertain. The germline gives CDR1 GTSNPN, CDR2 SVGIG (reference sequence). The CDR3 runs to 12 residues. Trimming left V 2 bases short and J 8 bases short, with 12 bases between. As DNA, the CDR3 is TGTGCCTGGAGTTCTCAATTGTACGGCTACACCTTC. Its translation: CAWSSQLYGYTF.

With regard to this clone: Other nucleotide sequences in the sample specify the same CDR3. This sequence joins TRBV30 and TRBJ1-5; no clear D gene. Germline assignment: CDR1 GTSNPN and CDR2 SVGIG (reference sequence). The CDR3 spans 13 residues. Trimming left V 2 bases short and J 2 bases short, with 7 bases between. The CDR3 DNA reads TGTGCCTGGAGTCTGCAGGGCAATCAGCCCCAGCATTTT. Translation gives CAWSLQGNQPQHF.

The chain joins TRBV25-1 to TRBJ2-3; TRBD1 agrees at 9 bases. Germline loops: CDR1 MGHDK, CDR2 SYGVNS. V shed 5 bases and J 4 bases; nucleotides not matched to a gene: 4. The CDR3 sequence is 14 residues long. The CDR3 loop reads CASSQRQGADTQYF. The DNA of the CDR3 is TGTGCCAGCAGTCAGAGACAGGGGGCAGATACGCAGTATTTT.